This T cell receptor (beta chain) was obtained from a study of OX40 agonist ivuxolimab in advanced cancers. Sequencing used immunoSEQ multiplex PCR; TCRdb keeps in-frame clones, though not all of them. Seen here are some 77,000 clones, approximately 90% observed once, and the top ten hold about 1%. Trimming took 0 bases from V and 6 from J, leaving 15 bases between them. CDR1 is SEHNR, CDR2 FQNEAQ, per germline (reference sequence). The CDR3 is 15 amino acids. Points from the study as a whole: Compared with CD4+, CD8+ T cells on average had more expanded clones. Partial responders at 0.1-3.0 mg/kg had among the lowest clonal expansion.

On this clone itself: Its specificity is not known.

This chain joins TRBV7-9 and TRBJ2-7, with D perhaps TRBD2 (6 bases). This clonotype was sampled from an adult with an advanced solid tumor such as melanoma, head and neck, liver or kidney cancer. This specimen consisted of CD4+ or CD8+ T cells sorted from blood, obtained in a trial of the OX40 agonist ivuxolimab. The CDR3 is CASSLAGGARGEQYF. The CDR3 bases are TGTGCCAGCAGCTTAGCCGGCGGGGCCCGGGGCGAGCAGTACTTC.